This T cell receptor beta chain originates from a study of cytomegalovirus exposure and HLA in healthy donors. Whole-study results and caveats: It was shown in a later analysis that HLA-associated TCR beta chains were more clonally expanded than other, equally common chains. Reported findings show TCR beta sequences accurately forecast HLA-A and HLA-B alleles in most subjects. CMV serostatus was the sole immune exposure data available.

This clone was counted a few times. The antigen is undetermined. 60 Vbeta and 13 Jbeta primers were used in PCR. Sequencing was performed with immunoSEQ multiplex PCR; in TCRdb, only in-frame clones are kept and a portion is missing. The profile shows about 76,000 clones, 78% of them singletons. Looked up from germline, CDR1 is SQVTM and CDR2 is ANQGSEA. V lost 4 bases and J 2 bases, leaving 15 bases between the germline ends. The CDR3 has 14 amino acids. The specimen sequenced was PBMCs. The TCR originated in a woman in her forties in good health and CMV-seropositive. This chain connects TRBV29-1 to TRBJ2-7; a possible D gene is TRBD2 (6 bases). This CDR3 is CSVADQGLPYEQYF. DNA for the CDR3: TGCAGCGTTGCCGATCAGGGACTTCCCTACGAGCAGTACTTC.